The 7 T cell receptor beta chains listed next were all sequenced from one sample in a study of OX40 agonist ivuxolimab in advanced cancers. Generated by immunoSEQ multiplex PCR, the TCRdb table keeps only in-frame clones and is missing some. The sample holds tens of thousands of clones, roughly 84% seen once. This specimen consisted of CD4+ or CD8+ T cells sorted from blood, obtained in a trial of the OX40 agonist ivuxolimab. These receptors originate from an adult with an advanced solid tumor such as melanoma, head and neck, liver or kidney cancer.

The rearrangement uses TRBV7-8 and TRBJ2-3, with D perhaps TRBD1 or TRBD2 (6 bases each). Germline lookup yields CDR1 SGHVS and CDR2 FQNEAQ. V dropped 1 base and J dropped 2 bases, with 19 bases sitting between them. CDR3 length: 18 residues. The DNA of the CDR3 is TGTGCCAGCAGCTTAGGGAGGTGGGGGGCGCGGGACACAGATACGCAGTATTTT. Amino acid sequence: CASSLGRWGARDTDTQYF.

The chain has TRBV7-3 and TRBJ1-5, with D perhaps matching TRBD1 (5 bases). Looked up from germline, CDR1 is SGHTA and CDR2 is FQGTGA. The CDR3 totals 16 residues. Deletions cut 6 bases from V and 0 bases from J, with 15 bases between. The CDR3 DNA follows: TGTGCCAGCAGTCCTGGACATATCCTTAGCAATCAGCCCCAGCATTTT. Protein: CASSPGHILSNQPQHF.

V gene TRBV4-3 combines with J gene TRBJ2-2, with D hard to call. The CDR3 has 15 residues. Germline loops: CDR1 LGHNA, CDR2 YSLEER. Trimming took 0 bases from V and 0 from J, leaving 5 bases between them. CDR3: CASSQDDANTGELFF. The CDR3 nucleotides read TGCGCCAGCAGCCAAGATGACGCGAACACCGGGGAGCTGTTTTTT.

The rearrangement uses TRBV5-1 and TRBJ2-7, with 8 bases fitting TRBD1. Germline V gene data show CDR1 as SGHRS and CDR2 as YFSETQ. Trimming at V came to 0 bases and at J to 7 bases, leaving 6 bases not matched to a gene. This CDR3 spans 14 amino acids. Here the CDR3 DNA reads TGCGCCAGCAGCTTGGACAGGGGGTCGGGGGAGCAGTACTTC. It encodes CASSLDRGSGEQYF.

The genes are TRBV7-3 and TRBJ1-5; D gene ambiguous. Germline lookup yields CDR1 SGHTA and CDR2 FQGTGA. The V and J ends lost 5 bases and 5 bases respectively, with 13 bases between them. The CDR3 length is 14 residues. CDR3 protein: CASSLNGGDQPQHF. DNA of the CDR3: TGTGCCAGCAGCCTTAATGGCGGGGATCAGCCCCAGCATTTT.

In its sample, this clone was seen a few times. In nucleotides, the CDR3 is TGTGCCAGCTCCTTAGCCGCCTTGGGCACAGATACGCAGTATTTT. It yields the protein CASSLAALGTDTQYF. The chain carries TRBV6-6 and TRBJ2-3; D call uncertain. The CDR3 contains 15 residues. Looked up from germline, CDR1 is MNHNY and CDR2 is SVGAGI (reference sequence). Trimming pared 8 bases from V and 1 base from J, leaving 16 bases between.

The rearrangement uses TRBV4-1 and TRBJ2-7; D tentatively reads TRBD1 or TRBD2 (5 bases each). This CDR3 is built from 14 residues. Trimming pared 1 base from V and 4 bases from J, leaving 11 bases between. Germline V gene lookup returns CDR1 MGHRA and CDR2 YSYEKL. CDR3 nucleotide sequence: TGCGCCAGCAGCCAAGTTCAGTGGGGGTACGAGCAGTACTTC. Translation gives CASSQVQWGYEQYF.